The table lists the clone carrying this T cell receptor beta chain with many counts. Antigen: not known. TCRdb recomputed calls from the reads with MiXCR, one row per CDR3 protein. The sample lists about 830,000 distinct CDR3 sequences, 32% occurring once. The entry originates in a study of T cell repertoires in cytomegalovirus infection. Study-wide results and caveats: In two of eight donors, the top clonotype was HLA-C-restricted CMV-specific.

The CDR3 length is 15 residues. The ends lost 3 bases at V and 2 bases at J; junction bases unmatched: 2. Germline V gene lookup returns CDR1 SEHNR and CDR2 FQNEAQ (reference sequence). This clonotype was obtained from a human donor in good health (CMV status not recorded). Some clones in this sample may be carry-over from other donors' samples. The sequenced sample was cultured CD8+ T cells from PBMCs, obtained from culture after CMV antigen stimulation. The chain links TRBV7-9 to TRBJ2-3, with 10 positions matching TRBD1. CDR3 DNA: TGTGCCAGCAGCTTGGGACAGGGGAACACAGATACGCAGTATTTT. Translation: CASSLGQGNTDTQYF. Complete variable domain (other parts from reference TRBV7-9 and TRBJ2-3): DTGVSQNPRHKITKRGQNVTFRCDPISEHNRLYWYRQTLGQGPEFLTYFQNEAQLEKSRLLSDRFSAERPKGSFSTLEIQRTEQGDSAMYLCASSLGQGNTDTQYFGPGTRLTVL.